The clone carrying this T cell receptor (beta chain) was seen repeatedly, ten times or more. This specimen belongs to a study of tumor-infiltrating lymphocytes in primary liver carcinoma. Trimming stripped 7 bases from V and 4 bases from J, with 19 bases between. The CDR3 has 15 residues. CDR1 is SGHRS and CDR2 is YFSETQ in the germline V gene. The investigators made TCR beta cDNA from about 0.45 ug total RNA, using a constant-region primer. Researchers made the TCR beta libraries by running three nested multiplex PCR rounds with slightly modified ARM-PCR. It was with TRBV1-TRBV30 forward primers and a C-beta reverse primer that the first two PCR rounds were run, at roughly 11 cycles each. Using its own MiXCR run on the multiplex PCR reads, TCRdb lists one record per CDR3 protein. The repertoire has about 97,000 distinct CDR3 sequences, under 70% of them found once; the top ten carry approximately 12%.

RNA and DNA were co-extracted from about 20-30 mg of unsorted bulk tissue. The chain is built from TRBV5-1 and TRBJ2-3; no definite D call. Sequencing input: liver tumor tissue from sampling region 2. Subset noted: tumor region T2, inferior pole. This clonotype originated in a woman aged 60-75 years with primary liver carcinoma and hepatitis B virus infection. The CDR3 sequence is CASGRGGSFSDTQYF. In DNA, the CDR3 is TGCGCCAGCGGACGTGGCGGCTCCTTCTCAGATACGCAGTATTTT.